This passage covers 29 T cell receptor beta chains from one sample sequenced in a study of human T cells and chemical hapten exposure (dated by TCRdb to the early 2020s). Libraries were built with RACE. Sequencing took place on a NextSeq 500. Starting from the raw public reads, TCRdb applied fastp trimming at Q25, assembled clones with MiXCR and retained in-frame beta chains. Merged by CDR3 protein, the rows form single entries marked with the most common genes and DNA. The sample table records 380,000 or so distinct CDR3 sequences; 4% to 5.5% of these occur just once. Around 2.3% of the sample belongs to the ten largest clones. According to the study, the label for this sample's time point signals: patch test 1, 2 weeks after DPC sensitization. The treatment or condition label corresponds to: therapeutic diphenylcyclopropenone sensitization with weekly scalp DPC. Here the sequenced sample was whole blood, taken in connection with sensitization to the hapten diphenylcyclopropenone (DPC). All receptors derive from a woman in her forties or fifties with alopecia areata. Some clones in this sample may be carry-over from other donors' samples.

The V gene is TRBV10-2, the J gene TRBJ2-1; unclear D gene. The CDR3 extends over 13 amino acids. Per germline, CDR1 WSHSY and CDR2 SAAADI. With 4 bases removed from V and 3 bases from J, the gap between germline ends came to 7 bases. CDR3 nucleotide sequence: TGCGCCAGCAGTGCTTCCTTCTACAATGAGCAGTTCTTC. It is translated as CASSASFYNEQFF.

This clonotype was seen repeatedly, ten times or more. The chain joins TRBV12-3 or TRBV12-4 to TRBJ1-4, with D perhaps TRBD1 (5 bases). V was clipped by 8 bases and J by 6 bases, with 10 bases between them. The CDR3 extends over 12 amino acids. Here the CDR3 DNA reads TGTGCCAGCGGGGGATGGGATGAAAAACTGTTTTTT. It yields the protein CASGGWDEKLFF.

There are many counts of this clonotype. V usage is TRBV29-1 and J usage is TRBJ1-5, with 8 bases lining up with TRBD1. Germline-derived CDR1 and CDR2 are SQVTM and ANQGSEA. Trimming cost V 3 bases and J 7 bases; bases outside gene matches: 5. CDR3 length: 13 residues. Here the CDR3 reads CSVEVAGGQPQHF. CDR3 bases: TGCAGCGTTGAGGTAGCAGGGGGCCAGCCCCAGCATTTT.

This clonotype has a count of ten or more. This sequence joins TRBV28 and TRBJ2-5; 7 bases line up with TRBD1. Germline-derived CDR1 and CDR2 are MDHEN and SYDVKM. This CDR3 has 13 amino acids. The ends lost 5 bases at V and 4 bases at J; junction bases unmatched: 4. CDR3 residues: CASSPRTGETQYF. The CDR3 nucleotides read TGTGCCAGCAGTCCCCGGACAGGAGAGACCCAGTACTTC.

This clonotype was seen repeatedly, ten times or more. The chain couples TRBV5-1 to TRBJ2-2; 9 bases line up with TRBD1. Germline CDR1 SGHRS, CDR2 YFSETQ. The CDR3 totals 16 residues. V was clipped by 3 bases and J by 3 bases; unmatched bases: 6. The CDR3 spells CASSSRTGDHTGELFF. The CDR3 DNA is TGCGCCAGCAGCTCCCGGACAGGGGACCACACCGGGGAGCTGTTTTTT.

The table lists this clonotype with many counts. V usage is TRBV12-3 or TRBV12-4 and J usage is TRBJ1-1, with no clear D. Trimming pared 1 base from V and 7 bases from J, leaving 10 bases between. The CDR3 runs 13 residues. The CDR3: CASSLGSYLEAFF. The CDR3 nucleotides read TGTGCCAGCAGTTTAGGCAGCTACCTTGAAGCTTTCTTT.

V is TRBV6-6 and J is TRBJ1-6; 7 positions match TRBD1. V lost 7 bases and J lost 10; bases outside the gene matches: 7. CDR1 MNHNY and CDR2 SVGAGI come from the germline V gene (reference sequence). This CDR3 comprises 13 residues. The CDR3 here is CASNFRGQSPLHF. CDR3 bases: TGTGCCAGCAATTTTAGGGGGCAATCACCCCTCCACTTT.

This clonotype was picked up many times. The genes are TRBV25-1 and TRBJ1-2; no definite D call. Trimming removed 2 bases at V and 8 bases at J, with 12 bases between. Germline CDR1 MGHDK, CDR2 SYGVNS. The CDR3 consists of 13 residues. DNA of the CDR3: TGTGCCAGCAGTGAAGCAGTATCGAGGGGCTACACCTTC. Its translation is CASSEAVSRGYTF.

This clonotype was seen just once. A single base separates this from a much larger clone, so it may be a read error. Because it lacks the conserved phenylalanine or tryptophan at the end, this CDR3 is likely a read error. The genes are TRBV11-2 and TRBJ2-5; D might be TRBD2 (6 bases). V shed 5 bases and J shed 7 bases, with 14 bases lying between them. Germline lookup yields CDR1 SGHAT and CDR2 FQNNGV. The CDR3 spans 13 residues. Written as DNA, the CDR3 is TGTGCCAGCAGCCGGGACTCGCTAGCGACCCAGTACTCC. As protein: CASSRDSLATQYS.

This clonotype has a count of ten or more. The V gene is TRBV9, the J gene TRBJ2-3; a possible D gene is TRBD2 (5 bases). Germline values: CDR1 SGDLS, CDR2 YYNGEE. The CDR3 runs to 13 residues. V lost 7 bases to trimming and J lost 4 bases, with 13 bases between them. The CDR3 is CASEGLNSDTQYF. In DNA form, the CDR3 reads TGTGCCAGCGAAGGACTCAACTCAGATACGCAGTATTTT.

At least ten counts were recorded for this clonotype. The gene calls are TRBV7-9 and TRBJ2-7; D unclear. This CDR3 is built from 13 residues. From germline, CDR1 is SEHNR and CDR2 FQNEAQ (reference sequence). Trimming pared 6 bases from V and 0 bases from J, leaving 9 bases between. For the CDR3, the DNA is TGTGCCAGCAGTCTGCCCAGCTCCTACGAGCAGTACTTC. Residues: CASSLPSSYEQYF. Full variable domain (outside the CDR3, taken from reference TRBV7-9 and TRBJ2-7): DTGVSQNPRHKITKRGQNVTFRCDPISEHNRLYWYRQTLGQGPEFLTYFQNEAQLEKSRLLSDRFSAERPKGSFSTLEIQRTEQGDSAMYLCASSLPSSYEQYFGPGTRLTVT.

This clonotype was counted at least ten times. The rearrangement uses TRBV5-1 and TRBJ1-5; D gene uncertain. V gave up 0 bases and J gave up 4 bases, with 8 bases separating them. Germline V lookup: CDR1 SGHRS, CDR2 YFSETQ. The CDR3 runs to 14 residues. The CDR3 spells CASSLVAGNQPQHF. The CDR3 DNA is TGCGCCAGCAGCTTGGTTGCCGGGAATCAGCCCCAGCATTTT.

The sample holds many counts of this clonotype. V gene TRBV9 combines with J gene TRBJ1-1; TRBD1 is a possible D gene (5 bases). The CDR3 totals 13 residues. V lost 5 bases to trimming and J lost 5 bases, with 13 bases between them. From germline, CDR1 is SGDLS and CDR2 YYNGEE. Here the CDR3 DNA reads TGTGCCAGCAGTTTTACAGGTACTACTGAAGCTTTCTTT. This translates into CASSFTGTTEAFF.

The chain employs TRBV6-5 and TRBJ1-2; D may be TRBD1 (5 bases). Between the trimmed V and J ends, which lost 3 bases and 7 bases, there was a span of 15 bases. The CDR3 has 14 residues. CDR1 and CDR2 (germline): MNHEY, SVGAGI. CDR3 sequence: CASSYEGLVSGYTF. The CDR3 bases are TGTGCCAGCAGTTATGAGGGGCTGGTTTCTGGCTACACCTTC.

This clonotype was counted a few times. This chain connects TRBV20-1 to TRBJ2-1; D unclear. Germline CDR1 DFQATT, CDR2 SNEGSKA (reference sequence). Trimming removed 0 bases at V and 8 bases at J, with 17 bases between. The CDR3 runs to 15 residues. As DNA, the CDR3 is TGCAGTGCTAGAGATCTGATAGGACCGCCCCATGAGCAGTTCTTC. This codes for CSARDLIGPPHEQFF.

This clonotype was observed at least ten times. This chain connects TRBV20-1 to TRBJ1-3, with a tentative D call TRBD1 (5 bases). The V and J ends lost 5 bases and 5 bases respectively, with 10 bases between them. The germline V gene has CDR1 DFQATT and CDR2 SNEGSKA (reference sequence). This CDR3 has 12 residues. The CDR3 region has the DNA TGCAGTGCTGGGGGGATTAGAAACACCATATATTTT. It yields the protein CSAGGIRNTIYF.

This clonotype was counted ten times or more. The rearrangement joins TRBV7-2 to TRBJ1-1; the match to TRBD1 covers 12 bases. The CDR3 has 16 amino acids. V was clipped by 6 bases and J by 1 base; unmatched bases: 6. Germline assignment: CDR1 SGHTA and CDR2 FQGNSA. The CDR3 DNA follows: TGTGCCAGCAGGTCGGGACAGGGGGCGAAGAACACTGAAGCTTTCTTT. It specifies CASRSGQGAKNTEAFF.

Here the CDR3 DNA reads TGTGCCAGCAGCTCCGCGAGGGCGGCCGCCTACAATGAGCAGTTCTTC. It yields the protein CASSSARAAAYNEQFF. V and J are TRBV9 and TRBJ2-1; maybe TRBD2 (5 bases). In germline, CDR1 is SGDLS, CDR2 YYNGEE. The length of the CDR3 is 16 residues. V lost 4 bases to trimming and J lost 2 bases, with 16 bases between them.

This clonotype was recorded at least ten times. The chain is built from TRBV5-1 and TRBJ2-3; 7 nucleotides match TRBD1. V was pared by 0 bases and J by 4 bases, with 5 bases of the junction left unmatched. The CDR3 is made up of 15 amino acids. The V gene's germline CDR1 is SGHRS and CDR2 YFSETQ. The CDR3 region has the DNA TGCGCCAGCAGCTTGGGCGGACAGGCTGCAGATACGCAGTATTTT. As protein: CASSLGGQAADTQYF.

This clonotype has ten or more counts. J is TRBJ1-5 and V is TRBV6-2 or TRBV6-3; maybe TRBD1 (5 bases). The germline CDR1 and CDR2 sequences are MNHEY and SVGEGT. This CDR3 spans 14 amino acids. V was shortened by 5 bases and J by 0 bases, with 8 bases between the two germline ends. For the CDR3, the DNA is TGTGCCAGCAGTCGACAGACTAGCAATCAGCCCCAGCATTTT. Translating gives CASSRQTSNQPQHF.

This clonotype was observed many times. The chain recombines TRBV6-5 with TRBJ1-2; 9 nucleotides match TRBD1. CDR3 length equals 14 residues. V lost 2 bases and J lost 6; bases outside the gene matches: 4. Per the germline V gene, CDR1 is MNHEY and CDR2 is SVGAGI. The CDR3 spells CASSYGQGRDGYTF. Here the CDR3 DNA reads TGTGCCAGCAGTTACGGACAGGGGAGGGATGGCTACACCTTC.

This clonotype has at least ten counts. This rearrangement joins TRBV6-1 to TRBJ1-5; possible D gene TRBD1, 5 bases. Germline V gene lookup returns CDR1 MNHNS and CDR2 SASEGT. The V and J ends lost 7 bases and 0 bases respectively, with 13 bases between them. The CDR3 extends over 15 amino acids. CDR3: CASTETGHSNQPQHF. The CDR3 region has the DNA TGTGCCAGCACGGAAACAGGACATAGCAATCAGCCCCAGCATTTT.

This clonotype was picked up many times. This sequence joins TRBV7-9 and TRBJ1-6, with a possible D match to TRBD1 (6 bases). The CDR3 is made up of 16 amino acids. The V and J ends lost 4 bases and 4 bases respectively, with 14 bases between them. In germline, CDR1 is SEHNR, CDR2 FQNEAQ (reference sequence). The CDR3 sequence is CASSSRGQKYNSPLHF. The CDR3 DNA reads TGTGCCAGCAGCTCAAGAGGACAGAAGTATAATTCACCCCTCCACTTT.

This clonotype was recorded at least ten times. This chain joins TRBV7-9 and TRBJ1-5; D not resolved. CDR1 is SEHNR and CDR2 is FQNEAQ in the germline V gene (reference sequence). V was trimmed by 2 bases and J by 9 bases, leaving 8 bases between them. This CDR3 region has 12 residues. CDR3 bases: TGTGCCAGCAGCTTAAACGAAGCGCCCCAGCATTTT. Protein product: CASSLNEAPQHF.

The J gene is TRBJ1-5, the V gene TRBV6-5; D remains unclear. V dropped 0 bases and J dropped 4 bases, with 13 bases sitting between them. CDR1 and CDR2 from the germline V gene are MNHEY and SVGAGI. The CDR3 length is 16 residues. CDR3 nucleotide sequence: TGTGCCAGCAGTTACTCGAAGCTCGCGATTAATCAGCCCCAGCATTTT. As protein: CASSYSKLAINQPQHF.

This clonotype was seen at least ten times. The chain combines TRBV12-3 or TRBV12-4 with TRBJ2-5; 7 nucleotides match TRBD2. This CDR3 spans 16 amino acids. J gave up 0 bases and V 5 bases, and 9 bases lay outside the gene matches. The CDR3 bases are TGTGCCAGCAGTCGTCTTGGGGGACTACACCAAGAGACCCAGTACTTC. Its protein product is CASSRLGGLHQETQYF.

This clonotype appeared many times. The V call is TRBV7-2, the J call TRBJ1-2, with D uncertain. Germline CDR1 reads SGHTA; CDR2 reads FQGNSA. V lost 8 bases to trimming and J lost 6 bases, with 19 bases between them. This CDR3 spans 14 amino acids. The CDR3 sequence is CASGRVGSTDGYTF. In nucleotides, the CDR3 is TGTGCCAGCGGTAGGGTGGGGAGTACGGATGGCTACACCTTC.

This clonotype showed up just a few times. The V gene is TRBV27, the J gene TRBJ2-2, with unresolved D. The CDR3 runs to 15 residues. V lost 3 bases and J 2 bases, leaving 10 bases between the germline ends. Germline CDR1 reads MNHEY; CDR2 reads SMNVEV (reference sequence). The CDR3 region has the DNA TGTGCCAGCAGTTTGCTAGGGCCTAACACCGGGGAGCTGTTTTTT. As protein: CASSLLGPNTGELFF.

This clonotype was recorded many times. The chain joins TRBV5-5 to TRBJ1-2; 7 nucleotides align to TRBD1. Germline-derived CDR1 and CDR2 are SGHKS and YYEKEE (reference sequence). V trimming: 4 bases; J trimming: 8 bases; junction bases outside the gene matches: 20. The CDR3 totals 17 residues. CDR3 sequence reads: CASSPPVGEGAPMGYTF. DNA for the CDR3: TGTGCCAGCAGCCCCCCGGTAGGGGAGGGGGCTCCCATGGGCTACACCTTC.